This T cell receptor (beta chain) is drawn from a study of monozygotic twins with inflammatory bowel disease. The CDR3 is 17 amino acids. The germline gives CDR1 LGHNA, CDR2 YSLEER. Broader study findings: Results did not support any single strong IBD-associated signal or clonotype. Distinct T cell subtypes could not be told apart.

For every TCR library, about 4,000 ng of total RNA was used. With the 5' RACE reads reprocessed, TCRdb shows one record per CDR3 protein and no DNA. The table lists 300,000 to 450,000 distinct CDR3 sequences. On this clonotype: Its antigen remains unidentified.

Blood samples of roughly 2.5 ml were drawn from every donor. Sequenced input: blood. This chain connects TRBV4-3 to TRBJ2-1; the TCRdb call, TRBD2, lacks DNA for checking. The TCR originated in a human donor with ulcerative colitis or Crohn's disease, or a healthy co-twin of an affected twin (not recorded which). The CDR3 loop reads CASSQDGTSGGANEQFF.